Below, 16 T cell receptor beta chains from the same sample are listed, as sequenced in a study of identical twins. Each CDR3 protein gets one entry after TCRdb re-called the 5' RACE reads with MiXCR. The sample includes approximately 470,000 distinct CDR3 sequences, 14% of them seen just once. These data were likewise used in another study, on yellow fever vaccine responses in identical twins.

Material: CD4+ T cells sorted from blood. These TCRs come from a woman younger than 35 in good health.

The V call is TRBV5-4, the J call TRBJ2-2; 7 bases line up with TRBD1. The CDR3 contains 17 residues. Looked up from germline, CDR1 is SGHNT and CDR2 is YYREEE (reference sequence). Trimming cost V 1 base and J 7 bases; bases outside gene matches: 13. The CDR3 reads CASSLLRTGPSGGELFF. CDR3 DNA sequence: TGTGCCAGCAGCTTGTTAAGGACAGGCCCAAGTGGCGGGGAGCTGTTTTTT. Based on the CDR3 plus reference TRBV5-4 and TRBJ2-2, the full variable domain is ETGVTQSPTHLIKTRGQQVTLRCSSQSGHNTVSWYQQALGQGPQFIFQYYREEENGRGNFPPRFSGLQFPNYSSELNVNALELDDSALYLCASSLLRTGPSGGELFFGEGSRLTVL.

V usage is TRBV5-1 and J usage is TRBJ1-5, with 9 bases matching TRBD1. The CDR3 runs 16 residues. Trimming took 0 bases from V and 7 from J; bases not matched to a gene: 8. Germline V gene sequence: CDR1 SGHRS, CDR2 YFSETQ. CDR3 residues: CASSLDGDRVSQPQHF. Written as DNA, the CDR3 is TGCGCCAGCAGCTTGGATGGGGACAGGGTGTCGCAGCCCCAGCATTTT. The full variable domain, completed using reference TRBV5-1 and TRBJ1-5, is KAGVTQTPRYLIKTRGQQVTLSCSPISGHRSVSWYQQTPGQGLQFLFEYFSETQRNKGNFPGRFSGRQFSNSRSEMNVSTLELGDSALYLCASSLDGDRVSQPQHFGDGTRLSIL.

The V and J genes are TRBV28 and TRBJ2-1, with D hard to call. Deletions cut 5 bases from V and 5 bases from J, with 13 bases between. The length of the CDR3 is 14 residues. CDR1 is MDHEN and CDR2 is SYDVKM in the germline V gene. CDR3 coding DNA: TGTGCCAGCAGTCCCTCCAGGCGCCACAATGAGCAGTTCTTC. Encoded protein: CASSPSRRHNEQFF.

In its sample, this clonotype was seen a few times. The CDR3 spells CASSLRGGVNTEAFF. Written as DNA, the CDR3 is TGTGCCAGCAGTTTACGTGGGGGAGTGAACACTGAAGCTTTCTTT. The chain employs TRBV6-5 and TRBJ1-1; a possible D gene is TRBD1 (5 bases). The ends were cut back, 4 bases at V and 0 bases at J, with 12 bases in the middle. From germline, CDR1 is MNHEY and CDR2 SVGAGI. The CDR3 extends over 15 amino acids.

This chain joins TRBV6-1 and TRBJ1-1; 8 nucleotides align to TRBD1. This CDR3 contains 16 residues. Germline CDR1 is MNHNS and CDR2 is SASEGT. Trimming cost V 6 bases and J 7 bases; bases outside gene matches: 16. CDR3 loop: CASSRGARQGISEAFF. Written as DNA, the CDR3 is TGTGCCAGCAGCAGAGGGGCTAGACAGGGGATCAGTGAAGCTTTCTTT.

The genes are TRBV5-1 and TRBJ2-5; no reliable D call. In germline, CDR1 is SGHRS, CDR2 YFSETQ. This CDR3 comprises 14 residues. V was shortened by 4 bases and J by 0 bases, with 10 bases between the two germline ends. CDR3 DNA sequence: TGCGCCAGCAGCGGCGACATGTACCAAGAGACCCAGTACTTC. Its translation is CASSGDMYQETQYF.

This clonotype has more than one count but fewer than ten. The chain links TRBV5-1 to TRBJ2-1; 7 bases fit TRBD1. The V and J ends lost 1 base and 4 bases, in that order; junction bases with no gene match: 5. The CDR3 consists of 15 residues. Per germline, CDR1 SGHRS and CDR2 YFSETQ. CDR3 in DNA: TGCGCCAGCAGCTTGAGTCAGGGGGAATACAATGAGCAGTTCTTC. As protein: CASSLSQGEYNEQFF.

This clonotype was counted a few times. V is TRBV12-3 or TRBV12-4 and J is TRBJ2-2; D might be TRBD1 (6 bases). The CDR3 has 16 amino acids. V was shortened by 7 bases and J by 4 bases, with 19 bases between the two germline ends. This chain's CDR3 is CASTLPGTPGTGELFF. The DNA for the CDR3 is TGTGCCAGCACCCTGCCGGGGACACCGGGCACCGGGGAGCTGTTTTTT.

The chain joins TRBV20-1 to TRBJ1-1, with D hard to call. Germline V lookup: CDR1 DFQATT, CDR2 SNEGSKA (reference sequence). V shed 6 bases and J shed 2 bases, with 10 bases lying between them. CDR3 length: 12 amino acids. CDR3 DNA sequence: TGCAGTGCCTCGCCAGTAAACACTGAAGCTTTCTTT. Residues: CSASPVNTEAFF.

This chain connects TRBV29-1 to TRBJ2-1; D gene unclear. Germline CDR1 reads SQVTM; CDR2 reads ANQGSEA. The CDR3 contains 14 residues. The V gene lost 1 base and the J gene lost 3 bases, with 10 bases spanning the gap. The CDR3: CSVEAPVFYNEQFF. CDR3 DNA sequence: TGCAGCGTTGAAGCCCCAGTATTCTACAATGAGCAGTTCTTC.

The chain has TRBV25-1 and TRBJ2-2; TRBD1 matches at 7 bases. The CDR3 runs 14 residues. The V gene end was trimmed by 6 bases and the J gene end by 9 bases; junction bases not matched to a gene: 10. Germline-derived CDR1 and CDR2 are MGHDK and SYGVNS. This CDR3 reads CASRDRMLRRELFF. The CDR3 DNA is TGTGCCAGCAGGGACAGGATGCTAAGAAGGGAGCTGTTTTTT.

The sample holds many counts of this clonotype. The chain is built from TRBV7-2 and TRBJ2-7, with TRBD1 matching 7 bases. From germline, CDR1 is SGHTA and CDR2 FQGNSA. The junction had 7 bases not matched to a gene; V was cut back by 2 bases and J by 3 bases. This CDR3 has 15 amino acids. Here the CDR3 DNA reads TGTGCCAGCAGCTTACCCGGGACAGACCTCTACGAGCAGTACTTC. It translates to CASSLPGTDLYEQYF.

In this sample, this clonotype turned up many times. The CDR3 region is CASSFKGLAVRDEQFF. CDR3 nucleotides: TGTGCCAGCAGTTTCAAGGGACTAGCGGTCAGGGATGAGCAGTTCTTC. This chain connects TRBV12-3 or TRBV12-4 to TRBJ2-1, with 11 nucleotides matching TRBD2. After removal of 3 bases from V and 8 bases from J, the junction contained 9 bases not matched to a gene. CDR3 length: 16 residues.

The rearrangement links TRBV28 to TRBJ2-6, with TRBD1 matching 7 bases. Germline values: CDR1 MDHEN, CDR2 SYDVKM. The V and J ends lost 5 bases and 1 base, in that order; junction bases with no gene match: 8. The CDR3 spans 17 residues. The CDR3 protein is CASSIDRVRSGANVLTF. Here the CDR3 DNA reads TGTGCCAGCAGTATCGACAGGGTTAGGTCTGGGGCCAACGTCCTGACTTTC.

This chain links TRBV7-2 with TRBJ2-2; D perhaps matches TRBD2 (5 bases). The V gene lost 1 base and the J gene lost 3 bases, with 15 bases spanning the gap. The germline V gene has CDR1 SGHTA and CDR2 FQGNSA. The CDR3 spans 17 residues. The CDR3 reads CASSLGGSVGDTGELFF. CDR3 nucleotide sequence: TGTGCCAGCAGCTTAGGCGGTAGCGTTGGGGACACCGGGGAGCTGTTTTTT.

In its sample, this clonotype was seen a few times. The chain is built from TRBV7-8 and TRBJ2-3, with 10 bases lining up with TRBD2. This CDR3 has 16 amino acids. From germline, CDR1 is SGHVS and CDR2 FQNEAQ. With V trimmed by 4 bases and J by 6 bases, 10 bases remained unmatched. The CDR3 bases are TGTGCCAGCAGCTCAGCGACACTAGCGGGGCATGATACGCAGTATTTT. Its protein is CASSSATLAGHDTQYF.